These 15 T cell receptor beta chains originate from one sample sequenced in a study of identical twins' blood T cells. TCRdb itself ran the 5' RACE reads through MiXCR, one entry per CDR3 protein. The sample lists 350,000 to 400,000 distinct CDR3 sequences; under 30% were seen once. Sequencing input: PBMCs. These receptor sequences come from a woman aged 18-49 years in good health.

This clonotype was recorded at least ten times. The rearrangement uses TRBV29-1 and TRBJ1-4; 7 bases line up with TRBD1. The CDR3 loop spans 12 amino acids. Unmatched junction bases numbered 5, after V lost 5 bases and J lost 8 bases. Germline values: CDR1 SQVTM, CDR2 ANQGSEA. The CDR3 loop is CSVRQGTEKLFF. CDR3 nucleotide sequence: TGCAGCGTTCGACAGGGAACCGAAAAACTGTTTTTT. The whole variable domain, remainder taken from reference TRBV29-1 and TRBJ1-4, is SAVISQKPSRDICQRGTSLTIQCQVDSQVTMMFWYRQQPGQSLTLIATANQGSEATYESGFVIDKFPISRPNLTFSTLTVSNMSPEDSSIYLCSVRQGTEKLFFGSGTQLSVL.

Comments on this clonotype: A much larger clone differs by one base, so this may be a read error. V is TRBV14 and J is TRBJ1-3; no clear D gene. CDR3 length: 13 residues. CDR1 and CDR2 from the germline V gene are SGHDN and FVKESK. The CDR3 reads CASSQVSGNTLYF. The CDR3 coding sequence is TGTGCCAGCAGCCAAGTCTCTGGAAACACCTTATATTTT.

The chain links TRBV14 to TRBJ2-1, with TRBD2 identical over 7 bases. V lost 4 bases, J lost 10 bases, and 7 bases stayed unmatched. This CDR3 comprises 13 residues. The germline V gene encodes CDR1 SGHDN and CDR2 FVKESK. Here the CDR3 reads CASSPREEAEQFF. DNA for the CDR3: TGTGCCAGCAGCCCTCGGGAGGAGGCGGAGCAGTTCTTC.

The CDR3 bases are TGCAGTGCTACCTTCTTAAATCAGCCCCAGCATTTT. Translating it yields CSATFLNQPQHF. The chain is built from TRBV20-1 and TRBJ1-5; D call uncertain. The CDR3 loop spans 12 amino acids. Trimming cost V 4 bases and J 4 bases, with 8 bases left between them. Germline V gives CDR1 DFQATT, CDR2 SNEGSKA (reference sequence).

The chain couples TRBV11-2 to TRBJ2-4; TRBD2 agrees at 7 bases. V dropped 1 base and J dropped 8; count of bases not matched to a gene: 17. Germline V gives CDR1 SGHAT, CDR2 FQNNGV. The CDR3 loop spans 18 amino acids. The CDR3 reads CASSLGGVPGLRAHIQYF. The CDR3 DNA sequence: TGTGCCAGCAGCTTAGGGGGCGTTCCGGGACTAAGGGCCCACATTCAGTACTTC.

This clonotype was seen just once. The chain couples TRBV10-3 to TRBJ2-3, with 10 bases lining up with TRBD1. V lost 8 bases and J lost 2; bases outside the gene matches: 1. CDR3 size: 13 residues. Germline CDR1 reads ENHRY; CDR2 reads SYGVKD. In nucleotides, the CDR3 is TGTGCCATCGGGACAGGGGACACAGATACGCAGTATTTT. Protein: CAIGTGDTDTQYF.

Remarks on this clonotype: This clone may be a read error of a much larger clone one base away. The CDR3 loop is CASCLGQDTDTQYF. As DNA, the CDR3 is TGCGCCAGCTGCTTGGGGCAGGACACAGATACGCAGTATTTT. The chain uses TRBV5-1 and TRBJ2-3, with D possibly matching TRBD1 (5 bases). This CDR3 spans 14 amino acids. Germline V gene lookup returns CDR1 SGHRS and CDR2 YFSETQ. The variable domain in full, with the rest retrieved from reference TRBV5-1 and TRBJ2-3, is KAGVTQTPRYLIKTRGQQVTLSCSPISGHRSVSWYQQTPGQGLQFLFEYFSETQRNKGNFPGRFSGRQFSNSRSEMNVSTLELGDSALYLCASCLGQDTDTQYFGPGTRLTVL.

The chain recombines TRBV6-5 with TRBJ1-6, with TRBD1 matching 7 bases. Trimming at V came to 4 bases and at J to 3 bases, leaving 6 bases not matched to a gene. This CDR3 has 16 amino acids. Germline V gene data show CDR1 as MNHEY and CDR2 as SVGAGI. The chain's CDR3 is CASSWGQSVYNSPLHF. The CDR3 nucleotides are TGTGCCAGCAGTTGGGGACAGTCCGTCTATAATTCACCCCTCCACTTT.

The sample holds many counts of this clonotype. The chain has TRBV11-2 and TRBJ1-2; no firm D call. The CDR3 contains 13 residues. Germline assignment: CDR1 SGHAT and CDR2 FQNNGV. Trimming stripped 1 base from V and 4 bases from J, with 7 bases between. CDR3 in amino acids: CASSLGAGYGYTF. CDR3 DNA: TGTGCCAGCAGCTTAGGGGCAGGCTATGGCTACACCTTC.

The rearrangement uses TRBV18 and TRBJ2-7; 9 bases are shared with TRBD1. With 6 bases clipped from V and 0 bases from J, the junction kept 6 bases outside the gene matches. Germline lookup yields CDR1 KGHSH and CDR2 LQKENI. This CDR3 is built from 15 residues. CDR3 nucleotides: TGTGCCAGCTCTGACCCGGGACAGGGCTCCTACGAGCAGTACTTC. It specifies CASSDPGQGSYEQYF.

This clonotype was seen only once. V and J are TRBV20-1 and TRBJ1-3; no firm D call. Trimming stripped 6 bases from V and 0 bases from J, with 9 bases between. Germline-derived CDR1 and CDR2 are DFQATT and SNEGSKA (reference sequence). The CDR3 is made up of 13 amino acids. The CDR3 sequence is CSAGHPSGNTIYF. The CDR3 coding sequence is TGCAGTGCAGGGCACCCCTCTGGAAACACCATATATTTT.

V usage is TRBV7-9 and J usage is TRBJ1-1; no reliable D call. Germline V CDR1 and CDR2: SEHNR, FQNEAQ (reference sequence). Trimming pared 7 bases from V and 4 bases from J, leaving 19 bases between. This CDR3 is 15 amino acids long. CDR3 DNA: TGTGCCAGCACCCCTATAAGCTGGGCGAGCACTGAAGCTTTCTTT. Its protein product is CASTPISWASTEAFF.

This clonotype has a count of ten or more. The chain has TRBV5-1 and TRBJ2-7; D might be TRBD1 (6 bases). There are 14 residues in the CDR3. From germline, CDR1 is SGHRS and CDR2 YFSETQ. V shed 1 base and J shed 3 bases, with 11 bases lying between them. CDR3 nucleotide sequence: TGCGCCAGCAGCTTGAAGGGGGTCGTCTACGAGCAGTACTTC. Its protein product is CASSLKGVVYEQYF. The whole variable domain, filled in from reference TRBV5-1 and TRBJ2-7, reads KAGVTQTPRYLIKTRGQQVTLSCSPISGHRSVSWYQQTPGQGLQFLFEYFSETQRNKGNFPGRFSGRQFSNSRSEMNVSTLELGDSALYLCASSLKGVVYEQYFGPGTRLTVT.

This clonotype was counted only a few times. The chain couples TRBV5-1 to TRBJ2-7; D is ambiguous. CDR3 length equals 13 residues. V was trimmed by 0 bases and J by 3 bases, leaving 7 bases between them. CDR1 and CDR2 (germline): SGHRS, YFSETQ. The CDR3 DNA sequence: TGCGCCAGCAGCTTGGGTCAGCTCTACGAGCAGTACTTC. This codes for CASSLGQLYEQYF.

This clonotype was observed a few times. The chain employs TRBV3-1 and TRBJ1-4; 8 bases are shared with TRBD1. Germline values: CDR1 LGHDT, CDR2 YNNKEL (reference sequence). The V and J ends lost 4 bases and 5 bases, in that order; junction bases with no gene match: 9. This CDR3 is 16 amino acids long. CDR3 coding DNA: TGTGCCAGCAGCCCCCGAAGGACAGGGAAGAATGAAAAACTGTTTTTT. Translated: CASSPRRTGKNEKLFF.